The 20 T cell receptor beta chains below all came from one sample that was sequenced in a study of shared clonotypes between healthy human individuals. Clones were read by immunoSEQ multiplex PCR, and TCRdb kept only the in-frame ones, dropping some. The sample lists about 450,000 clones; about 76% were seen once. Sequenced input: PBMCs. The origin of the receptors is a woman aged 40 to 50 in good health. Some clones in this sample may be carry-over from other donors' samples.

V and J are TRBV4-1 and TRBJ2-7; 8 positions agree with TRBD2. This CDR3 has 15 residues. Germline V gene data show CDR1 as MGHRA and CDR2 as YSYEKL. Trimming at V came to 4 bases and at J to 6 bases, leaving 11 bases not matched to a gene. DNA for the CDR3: TGCGCCAGCAGCCGAGAGGCGAGCGGGGGTGCCGAGCAGTACTTC. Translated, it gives CASSREASGGAEQYF.

This CDR3 is CASSLFQGAYEQYF. In nucleotides, the CDR3 is TGTGCCAGCAGTTTATTCCAGGGGGCCTACGAGCAGTACTTC. The chain links TRBV27 to TRBJ2-7, with 7 bases matching TRBD1. The CDR3 runs to 14 residues. Per germline, CDR1 MNHEY and CDR2 SMNVEV (reference sequence). V shed 1 base, J shed 2 bases, and the junction held 2 bases outside the gene matches.

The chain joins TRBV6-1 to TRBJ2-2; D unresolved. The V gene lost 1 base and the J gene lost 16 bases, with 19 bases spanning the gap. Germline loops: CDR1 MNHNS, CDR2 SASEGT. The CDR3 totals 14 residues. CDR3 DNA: TGTGCCAGCAGTGAAGTTGGCTTGTTCGGCAGGCCGTTTTTT. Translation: CASSEVGLFGRPFF.

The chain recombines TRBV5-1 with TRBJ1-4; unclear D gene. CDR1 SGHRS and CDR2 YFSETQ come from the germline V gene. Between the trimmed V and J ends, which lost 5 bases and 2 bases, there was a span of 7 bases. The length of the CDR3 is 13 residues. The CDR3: CASSHGTNEKLFF. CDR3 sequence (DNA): TGCGCCAGCAGTCATGGGACTAATGAAAAACTGTTTTTT. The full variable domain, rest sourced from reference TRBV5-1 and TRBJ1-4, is KAGVTQTPRYLIKTRGQQVTLSCSPISGHRSVSWYQQTPGQGLQFLFEYFSETQRNKGNFPGRFSGRQFSNSRSEMNVSTLELGDSALYLCASSHGTNEKLFFGSGTQLSVL.

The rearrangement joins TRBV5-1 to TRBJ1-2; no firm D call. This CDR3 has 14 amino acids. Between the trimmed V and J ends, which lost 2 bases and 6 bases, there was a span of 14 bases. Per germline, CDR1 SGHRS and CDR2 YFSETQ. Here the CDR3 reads CASSFSGSGNGYTF. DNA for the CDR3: TGCGCCAGCAGCTTCTCGGGGAGTGGTAATGGCTACACCTTC.

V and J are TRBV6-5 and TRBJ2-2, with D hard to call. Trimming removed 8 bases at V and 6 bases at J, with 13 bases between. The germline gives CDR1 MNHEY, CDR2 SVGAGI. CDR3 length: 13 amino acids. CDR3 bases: TGTGCCAGCTCGGTTTTCACCGCCGGGGAGCTGTTTTTT. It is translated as CASSVFTAGELFF.

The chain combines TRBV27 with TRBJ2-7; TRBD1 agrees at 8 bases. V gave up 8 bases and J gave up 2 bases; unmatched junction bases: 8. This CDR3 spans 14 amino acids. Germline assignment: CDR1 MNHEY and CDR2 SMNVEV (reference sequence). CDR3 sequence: CASSDQDRAYEQYF. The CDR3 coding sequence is TGTGCCAGCTCAGACCAGGACAGGGCCTACGAGCAGTACTTC.

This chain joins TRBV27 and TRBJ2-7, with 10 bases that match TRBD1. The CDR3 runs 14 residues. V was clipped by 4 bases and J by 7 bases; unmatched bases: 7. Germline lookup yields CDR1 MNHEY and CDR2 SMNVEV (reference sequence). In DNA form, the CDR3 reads TGTGCCAGCAGTTATAGACAGGGGGCGGGGGAGCAGTACTTC. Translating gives CASSYRQGAGEQYF.

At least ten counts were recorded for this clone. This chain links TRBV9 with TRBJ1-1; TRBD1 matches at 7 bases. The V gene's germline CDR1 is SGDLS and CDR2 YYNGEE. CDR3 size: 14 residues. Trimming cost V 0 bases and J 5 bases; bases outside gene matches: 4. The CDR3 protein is CASSVGGRGTEAFF. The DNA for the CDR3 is TGTGCCAGCAGCGTAGGTGGCAGGGGGACTGAAGCTTTCTTT.

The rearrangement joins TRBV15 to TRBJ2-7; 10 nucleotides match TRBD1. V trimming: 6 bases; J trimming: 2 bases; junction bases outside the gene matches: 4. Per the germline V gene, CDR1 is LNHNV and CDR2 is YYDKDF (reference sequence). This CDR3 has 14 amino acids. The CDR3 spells CATSPGTGAYEQYF. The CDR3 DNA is TGTGCCACCAGTCCCGGGACAGGGGCCTACGAGCAGTACTTC. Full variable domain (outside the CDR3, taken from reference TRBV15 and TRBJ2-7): DAMVIQNPRYQVTQFGKPVTLSCSQTLNHNVMYWYQQKSSQAPKLLFHYYDKDFNNEADTPDNFQSRRPNTSFCFLDIRSPGLGDTAMYLCATSPGTGAYEQYFGPGTRLTVT.

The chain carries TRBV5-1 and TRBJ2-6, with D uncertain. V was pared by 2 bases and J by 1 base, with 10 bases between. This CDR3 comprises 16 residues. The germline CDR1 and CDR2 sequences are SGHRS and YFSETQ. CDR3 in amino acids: CASSLNELSGANVLTF. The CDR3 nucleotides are TGCGCCAGCAGCTTAAACGAACTTTCTGGGGCCAACGTCCTGACTTTC.

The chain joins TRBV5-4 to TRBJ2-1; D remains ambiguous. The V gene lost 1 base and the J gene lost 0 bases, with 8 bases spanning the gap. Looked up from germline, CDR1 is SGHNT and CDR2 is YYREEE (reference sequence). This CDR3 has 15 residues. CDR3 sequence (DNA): TGTGCCAGCAGCTTGTCATTCGACTCCTACAATGAGCAGTTCTTC. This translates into CASSLSFDSYNEQFF.

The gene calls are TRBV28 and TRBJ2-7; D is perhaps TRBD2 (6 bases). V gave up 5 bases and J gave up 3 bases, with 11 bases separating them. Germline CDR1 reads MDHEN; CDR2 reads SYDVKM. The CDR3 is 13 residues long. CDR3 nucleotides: TGTGCCAGCAGTCAGGGACTTTACTACGAGCAGTACTTC. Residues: CASSQGLYYEQYF.

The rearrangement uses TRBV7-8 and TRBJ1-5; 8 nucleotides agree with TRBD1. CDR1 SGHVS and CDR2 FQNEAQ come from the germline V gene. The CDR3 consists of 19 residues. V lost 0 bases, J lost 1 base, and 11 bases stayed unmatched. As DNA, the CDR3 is TGTGCCAGCAGCTTAGCTGGCAGGGGGCGGGATAGAAGCAATCAGCCCCAGCATTTT. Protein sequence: CASSLAGRGRDRSNQPQHF.

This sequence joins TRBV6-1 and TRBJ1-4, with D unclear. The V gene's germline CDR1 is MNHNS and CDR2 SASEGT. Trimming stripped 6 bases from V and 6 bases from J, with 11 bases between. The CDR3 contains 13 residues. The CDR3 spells CASRPPGDEKLFF. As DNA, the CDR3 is TGTGCCAGCAGGCCGCCGGGAGATGAAAAACTGTTTTTT.

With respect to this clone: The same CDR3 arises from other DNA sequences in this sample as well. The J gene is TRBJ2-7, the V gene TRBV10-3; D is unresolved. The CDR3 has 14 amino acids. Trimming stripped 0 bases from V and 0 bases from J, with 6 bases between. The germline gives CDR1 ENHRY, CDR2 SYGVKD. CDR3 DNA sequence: TGTGCCATCAGTGAGTCGCGAGGCTCCTACGAGCAGTACTTC. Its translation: CAISESRGSYEQYF.

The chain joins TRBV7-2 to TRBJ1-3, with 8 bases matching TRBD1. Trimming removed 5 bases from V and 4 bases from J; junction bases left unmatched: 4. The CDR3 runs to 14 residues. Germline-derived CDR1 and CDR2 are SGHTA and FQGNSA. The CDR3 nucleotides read TGTGCCAGCAGCCTCCGGACAGGGGGAAACACCATATATTTT. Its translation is CASSLRTGGNTIYF.

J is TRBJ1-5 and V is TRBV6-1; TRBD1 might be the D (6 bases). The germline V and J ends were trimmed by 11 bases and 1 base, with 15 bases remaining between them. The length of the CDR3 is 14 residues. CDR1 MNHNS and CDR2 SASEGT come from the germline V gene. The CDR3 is CASNRVQSNQPQHF. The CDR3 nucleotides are TGTGCCTCTAACAGGGTCCAGAGCAATCAGCCCCAGCATTTT.

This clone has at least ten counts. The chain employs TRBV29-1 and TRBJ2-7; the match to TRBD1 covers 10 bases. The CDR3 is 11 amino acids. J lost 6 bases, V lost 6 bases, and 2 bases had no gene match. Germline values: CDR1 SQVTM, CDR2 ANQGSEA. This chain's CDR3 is CSVDRGSEQYF. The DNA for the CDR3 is TGCAGCGTGGACAGGGGGTCCGAGCAGTACTTC.

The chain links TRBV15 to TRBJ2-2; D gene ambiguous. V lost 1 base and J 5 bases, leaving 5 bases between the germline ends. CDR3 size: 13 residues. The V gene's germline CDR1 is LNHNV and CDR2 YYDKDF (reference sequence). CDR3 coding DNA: TGTGCCACCAGCAGAGGGGGAACCGGGGAGCTGTTTTTT. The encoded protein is CATSRGGTGELFF.